This T cell receptor beta chain was sequenced in a study of blood T cell repertoires in COVID-19. Whole-study context: Samples came from the United States, Italy and Spain, spanning acute and convalescent COVID-19. In each case, the material was cDNA or gDNA derived from T cells, B-cell-depleted T cells, or PBMCs.

How the authors handled the data: Quantification of nucleated cells was approximated via reference gene primer amplification. Using immunoSEQ multiplex PCR, the repertoire was profiled, and TCRdb retains in-frame clones only, with some absent. The V and J calls and clone size were taken over from that table, and D and trimming were inferred from the DNA. The sample records 100,000 to 150,000 clones, 80% to 90% being singletons. The V end lost 6 bases, the J end lost 0 bases, and 8 bases lay between the germline ends. The CDR3 is 13 amino acids. The V gene's germline CDR1 is MDHEN and CDR2 SYDVKM. Sequenced sample: peripheral blood. The chain employs TRBV28 and TRBJ2-5, with a tentative D call TRBD2 (5 bases). The sequence derives from a man at least 80 years old with active or convalescent COVID-19. CDR3 sequence: CASREAYQETQYF. CDR3 DNA sequence: TGTGCCAGCAGGGAGGCGTACCAAGAGACCCAGTACTTC.